A selection of T cell receptor beta chains follows, all from one sample in a study of blood T cell repertoires in COVID-19. The assay was immunoSEQ multiplex PCR, and TCRdb's table has in-frame clones only and misses some. Among about 240,000 clones listed, around 80% were seen once. Specimen: peripheral blood. Receptors originate from a woman between 18 and 29 years old with acute or convalescent COVID-19. The CDR3 runs from the conserved cysteine through the conserved F or W. The order of the fields is clone size, D gene, V gene, J gene, CDR3 DNA, CDR3 protein. The D gene is left open where the match is weak. Some rows have no size entry. The others give once, few or many, or a class for an expanded clone.

>.|.|TRBV5-6|TRBJ2-7
TGTGCCAGCAGCTTGGGACTAGTGAGGGAGCAGTACTTC
CASSLGLVREQYF
>.|TRBD1|TRBV28|TRBJ1-1
TGTGCCAGCAGTTCGGGACAGGGCAAAGCTTTCTTT
CASSSGQGKAFF
>.|TRBD1|TRBV6-1|TRBJ1-5
TGTGCCAGCAGTGAATTTGGGGAGACAGGGGGCTATCAGCCCCAGCATTTT
CASSEFGETGGYQPQHF
>.|.|TRBV4-1|TRBJ2-7
TGCGCCAGCAGCCAAGAGTCCAGGGCGGTGTACGAGCAGTACTTC
CASSQESRAVYEQYF
>.|TRBD2|TRBV4-2|TRBJ2-1
TGTGCCAGCAGCCAAGCCCGGGGTGGCGGGGGGCCGAATGAGCAGTTCTTC
CASSQARGGGGPNEQFF
>.|TRBD2|TRBV6-5|TRBJ2-7
TGTGCCAGCAGTTACTCGAGGACTAGCGGATACGAGCAGTACTTC
CASSYSRTSGYEQYF
>.|.|TRBV6-5|TRBJ2-1
TGTGCCAGCAGTACTGACAGGAGCTCCTACAATGAGCAGTTCTTC
CASSTDRSSYNEQFF
>once|.|TRBV19|TRBJ2-7
TGTGCCAGTAGTACCTCCCTGAGGGGGACCTACGAGCAGTACTTC
CASSTSLRGTYEQYF
>.|.|TRBV10-3|TRBJ2-5
TGTGCCATCAGCGGAGGAGGGGAGGCCCAGTACTTC
CAISGGGEAQYF
>.|TRBD1|TRBV27|TRBJ1-1
TGTGCCAGCAGGTTACAGGGGTCGATTACTGAAGCTTTCTTT
CASRLQGSITEAFF
>once|.|TRBV30|TRBJ2-2
TGTGCCTGGAGTGTAGTTTTTCTGAGTAGACAGAGTGCGAACACCGGGGAGCTGTTTTTT
CAWSVVFLSRQSANTGELFF
>.|TRBD1|TRBV7-8|TRBJ2-1
TGTGCCAGCAGCCTAAGACAGGGGGCGTACAATGAGCAGTTCTTC
CASSLRQGAYNEQFF
>.|TRBD1|TRBV10-3|TRBJ1-5
TGTGCCATCAGTGAAGATCCCCCCGGGACAGGGAATCAGCCCCAGCATTTT
CAISEDPPGTGNQPQHF
>.|.|TRBV4-1|TRBJ2-2
TGCGCCAGCAGCCAACATATCGACAGGACCGCGAACACCGGGGAGCTGTTTTTT
CASSQHIDRTANTGELFF
>.|.|TRBV7-2|TRBJ2-2
TGTGCCAGCATGGGGGGGCACCAGACCGGGAAGCTGTTTTTT
CASMGGHQTGKLFF
>.|TRBD1|TRBV12-5|TRBJ2-7
TGTGCTAGTGGTTTGGTAGGACAGGGTCAAAGCTCCTACGAGCAGTACTTC
CASGLVGQGQSSYEQYF
>.|TRBD2|TRBV7-2|TRBJ2-3
TGTGCCAGCAGCTTAGGTTATCCAGCGGGGGAAACAGATACGCAGTATTTT
CASSLGYPAGETDTQYF
>.|TRBD2|TRBV4-3|TRBJ2-1
TGCGCCAGCAGCCAAGAACTTGGGTGGGGGGGTGGTGAGCAGTTCTTC
CASSQELGWGGGEQFF
>.|TRBD1|TRBV7-2|TRBJ2-7
TGTGCCAGCAGCAAGGGACAGAAAACCTACGAGCAGTACTTC
CASSKGQKTYEQYF
>.|TRBD2|TRBV6-2/TRBV6-3|TRBJ2-7
TGTGCCAGCAGCCCTGGACTAGCGGGAGGCCCTTACGAGCAGTACTTC
CASSPGLAGGPYEQYF
>once|TRBD2|TRBV28|TRBJ2-1
TGTGCCAGCAGTACAGGACTAGCGGGAGTAAGAAAGTTCTTC
CASSTGLAGVRKFF
>.|.|TRBV7-3|TRBJ2-1
TGTGCCAGCAGCTTAAGGGACAAAAGGAATGAGCAGTTCTTC
CASSLRDKRNEQFF
>.|.|TRBV5-1|TRBJ2-3
TGCGCCAGCAGCTCAGTATTGTCCGCAGATACGCAGTATTTT
CASSSVLSADTQYF
>.|.|TRBV27|TRBJ2-3
TGTGCCAGCGGGAGGAGTCGAGCAGATACGCAGTATTTT
CASGRSRADTQYF
>.|.|TRBV5-4|TRBJ1-5
TGTGCCAGCAGCTTGGACCAGAGCGATCAGCCCCAGCATTTT
CASSLDQSDQPQHF
>once|TRBD1|TRBV28|TRBJ1-1
TGTGCCAGCAGTTTAGCGGTAGGGGGCAGACGCACTGAAGCTTTCTTT
CASSLAVGGRRTEAFF
>.|.|TRBV5-4|TRBJ2-5
TGTGCCAGCAGCTTAACAGGCTCACCAGGAGAGACCCAGTACTTC
CASSLTGSPGETQYF
>.|.|TRBV27|TRBJ2-1
TGTGCCAGCAGTTTATGGGCCATGAATGAGCAGTTCTTC
CASSLWAMNEQFF
>.|TRBD1|TRBV28|TRBJ2-7
TGTGCCAGCAGTTTGGCAGGGGGCTCCTACGAGCAGTACTTC
CASSLAGGSYEQYF
>.|TRBD1|TRBV28|TRBJ1-1
TGTGCCAGCAGACCCCGGGACAGGGGAATGAACACTGAAGCTTTCTTT
CASRPRDRGMNTEAFF
>.|.|TRBV11-2|TRBJ1-1
TGTGCCAGCAGCTTAGTAAGCGCGGGGGGGACTGAAGCTTTCTTT
CASSLVSAGGTEAFF
>few|.|TRBV27|TRBJ2-4
TGTGCCAGCAGAGCTGGGGGCATAGCCAAAAACATTCAGTACTTC
CASRAGGIAKNIQYF
>.|TRBD2|TRBV4-3|TRBJ2-5
TGCGCCAGCAGCCAAGAATTTTGGGCGGGAGGGGGTCTCCAAGAGACCCAGTACTTC
CASSQEFWAGGGLQETQYF
>.|TRBD1|TRBV6-1|TRBJ2-7
TGTGCCAGCAGTGAAGTCGACCCGGGACAGGGATCCTACGAGCAGTACTTC
CASSEVDPGQGSYEQYF
>once|TRBD2|TRBV15|TRBJ2-1
TGTGCCACCAGTTTTAAGCGGGAAATCCATGAGCAGTTCTTC
CATSFKREIHEQFF
>.|.|TRBV5-8|TRBJ1-4
TGTGCCAGCAGCATGGGGGGCCCAACTAATGAAAAACTGTTTTTT
CASSMGGPTNEKLFF
>.|.|TRBV3-1/TRBV3-2|TRBJ2-1
TGTGCCAGCCGGCAACGTAGGCGATTATCAGGGGTTTCCTACAATGAGCAGTTCTTC
CASRQRRRLSGVSYNEQFF
>once|TRBD1|TRBV9|TRBJ1-2
TGTGCCAGCAATAGACAGGGTCCTACTGCTGGCTACACCTTC
CASNRQGPTAGYTF
>.|TRBD1|TRBV6-2/TRBV6-3|TRBJ2-1
TGTGCCAGCAGTCCCGGGACAGGGGCTGCCAATGAGCAGTTCTTC
CASSPGTGAANEQFF
>once|.|TRBV19|TRBJ1-5
TGTGCCAGTAGTATCCAGGGTGGCAATCAGCCCCAGCATTTT
CASSIQGGNQPQHF
>few|.|TRBV12-3/TRBV12-4|TRBJ1-2
TGTGCCAGCAGGGCGGACAGATACTATGGCTACACCTTC
CASRADRYYGYTF
>once|.|TRBV10-3|TRBJ2-3
TGTGCCGTGACTAGGGCTTCCACAGATACGCAGTATTTT
CAVTRASTDTQYF
>few|.|TRBV19|TRBJ1-2
TGTGCCAGTAGTATAGGTGGGGGCATTCAGCTCGGCTACACCTTC
CASSIGGGIQLGYTF